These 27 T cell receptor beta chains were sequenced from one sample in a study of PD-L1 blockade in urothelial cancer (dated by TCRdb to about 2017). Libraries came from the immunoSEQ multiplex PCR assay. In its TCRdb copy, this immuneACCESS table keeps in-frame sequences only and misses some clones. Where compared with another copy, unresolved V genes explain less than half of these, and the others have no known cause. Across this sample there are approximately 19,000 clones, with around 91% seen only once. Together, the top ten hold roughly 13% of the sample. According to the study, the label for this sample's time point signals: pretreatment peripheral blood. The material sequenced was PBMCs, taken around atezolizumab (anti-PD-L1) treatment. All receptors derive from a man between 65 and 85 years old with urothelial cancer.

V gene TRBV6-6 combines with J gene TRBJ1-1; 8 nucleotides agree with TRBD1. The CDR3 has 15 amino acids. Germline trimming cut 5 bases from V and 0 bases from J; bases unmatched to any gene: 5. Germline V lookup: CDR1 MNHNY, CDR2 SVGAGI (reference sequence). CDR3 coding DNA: TGTGCCAGCAGTAACCCGACAGGGGTGAACACTGAAGCTTTCTTT. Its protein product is CASSNPTGVNTEAFF.

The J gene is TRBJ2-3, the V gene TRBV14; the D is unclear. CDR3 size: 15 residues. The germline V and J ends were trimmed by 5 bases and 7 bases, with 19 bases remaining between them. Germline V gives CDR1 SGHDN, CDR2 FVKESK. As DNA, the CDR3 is TGTGCCAGCAGCGCTAAGTTGTCCGCACAGTATACGCAGTATTTT. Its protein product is CASSAKLSAQYTQYF.

This CDR3 reads CAWSVLSGNTIYF. The CDR3 coding sequence is TGTGCCTGGAGTGTACTTTCTGGAAACACCATATATTTT. The J gene is TRBJ1-3, the V gene TRBV30; no clear D. The CDR3 contains 13 residues. Trimming left V 0 bases short and J 1 base short, with 4 bases between. Per germline, CDR1 GTSNPN and CDR2 SVGIG (reference sequence).

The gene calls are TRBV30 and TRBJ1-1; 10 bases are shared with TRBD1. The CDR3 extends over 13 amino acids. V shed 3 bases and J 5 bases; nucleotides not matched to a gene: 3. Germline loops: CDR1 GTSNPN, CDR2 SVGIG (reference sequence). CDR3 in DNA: TGTGCCTGGAGGGGACAGGGGCGTACTGAAGCTTTCTTT. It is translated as CAWRGQGRTEAFF.

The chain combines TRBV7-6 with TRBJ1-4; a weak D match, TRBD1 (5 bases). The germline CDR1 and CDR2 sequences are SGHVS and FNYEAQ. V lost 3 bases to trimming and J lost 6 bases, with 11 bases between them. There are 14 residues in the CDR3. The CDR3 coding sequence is TGTGCCAGCAGCTTGGGGAGGGGCGATGAAAAACTGTTTTTT. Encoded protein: CASSLGRGDEKLFF.

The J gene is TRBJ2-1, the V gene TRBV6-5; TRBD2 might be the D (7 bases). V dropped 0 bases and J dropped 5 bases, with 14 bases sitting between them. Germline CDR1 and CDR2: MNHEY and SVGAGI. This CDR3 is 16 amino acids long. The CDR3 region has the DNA TGTGCCAGCAGTTACTCGCTTACGGGGGGCCACAATGAGCAGTTCTTC. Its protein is CASSYSLTGGHNEQFF.

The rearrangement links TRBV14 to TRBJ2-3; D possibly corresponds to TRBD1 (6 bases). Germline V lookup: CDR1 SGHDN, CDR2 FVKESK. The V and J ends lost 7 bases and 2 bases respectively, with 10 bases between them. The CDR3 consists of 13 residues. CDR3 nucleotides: TGTGCCAGCACCGACAGGCCCACAGATACGCAGTATTTT. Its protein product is CASTDRPTDTQYF.

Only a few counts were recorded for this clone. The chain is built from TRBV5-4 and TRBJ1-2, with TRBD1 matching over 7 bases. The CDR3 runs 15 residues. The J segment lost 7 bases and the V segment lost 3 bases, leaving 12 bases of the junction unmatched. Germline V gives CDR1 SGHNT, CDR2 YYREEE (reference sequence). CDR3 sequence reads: CASSSSGQVLVGYTF. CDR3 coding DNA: TGTGCCAGCAGCTCCTCCGGACAGGTACTGGTTGGCTACACCTTC.

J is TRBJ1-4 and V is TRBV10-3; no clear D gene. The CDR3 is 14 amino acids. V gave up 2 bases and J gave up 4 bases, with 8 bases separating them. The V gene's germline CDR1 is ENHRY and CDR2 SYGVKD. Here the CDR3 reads CAISEGQINEKLFF. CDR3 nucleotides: TGTGCCATCAGTGAGGGGCAGATTAATGAAAAACTGTTTTTT.

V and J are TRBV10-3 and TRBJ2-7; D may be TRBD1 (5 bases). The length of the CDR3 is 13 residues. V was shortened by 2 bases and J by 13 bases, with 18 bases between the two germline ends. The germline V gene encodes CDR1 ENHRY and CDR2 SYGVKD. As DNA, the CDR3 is TGTGCCATCAGTGAGCTACAGGACGTCGCCAGATACTTC. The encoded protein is CAISELQDVARYF.

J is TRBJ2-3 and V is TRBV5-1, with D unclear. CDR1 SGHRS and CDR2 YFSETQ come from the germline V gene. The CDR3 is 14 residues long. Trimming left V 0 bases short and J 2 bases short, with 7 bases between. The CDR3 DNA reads TGCGCCAGCAGCTTGGTGGCGGACACAGATACGCAGTATTTT. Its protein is CASSLVADTDTQYF. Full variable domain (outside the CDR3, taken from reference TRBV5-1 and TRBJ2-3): KAGVTQTPRYLIKTRGQQVTLSCSPISGHRSVSWYQQTPGQGLQFLFEYFSETQRNKGNFPGRFSGRQFSNSRSEMNVSTLELGDSALYLCASSLVADTDTQYFGPGTRLTVL.

The CDR3 is CASSVDNSGYTF. The CDR3 DNA sequence: TGTGCCAGCAGCGTCGACAACAGTGGCTACACCTTC. The V and J genes are TRBV9 and TRBJ1-2, with unresolved D. The germline CDR1 and CDR2 sequences are SGDLS and YYNGEE. This CDR3 is 12 amino acids long. Trimming removed 2 bases at V and 7 bases at J, with 9 bases between.

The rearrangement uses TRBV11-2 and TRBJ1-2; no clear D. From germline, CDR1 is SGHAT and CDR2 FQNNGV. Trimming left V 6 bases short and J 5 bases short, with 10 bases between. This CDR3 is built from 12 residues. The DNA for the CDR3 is TGTGCCAGCAGTCCAACGGGATATGGCTACACCTTC. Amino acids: CASSPTGYGYTF.

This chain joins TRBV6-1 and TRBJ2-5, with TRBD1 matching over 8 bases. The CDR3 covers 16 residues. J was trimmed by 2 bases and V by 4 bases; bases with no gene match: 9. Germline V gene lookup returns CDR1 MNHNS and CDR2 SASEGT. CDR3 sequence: CASSGGQGAYQETQYF. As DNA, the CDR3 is TGTGCCAGCAGTGGAGGACAGGGCGCCTATCAAGAGACCCAGTACTTC.

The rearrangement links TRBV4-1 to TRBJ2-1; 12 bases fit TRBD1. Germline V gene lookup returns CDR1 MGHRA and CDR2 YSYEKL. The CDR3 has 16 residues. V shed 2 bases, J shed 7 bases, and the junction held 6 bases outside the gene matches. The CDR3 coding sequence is TGCGCCAGCAGCCAAACCGGGACAGGGGGCTCTAATGAGCAGTTCTTC. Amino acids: CASSQTGTGGSNEQFF.

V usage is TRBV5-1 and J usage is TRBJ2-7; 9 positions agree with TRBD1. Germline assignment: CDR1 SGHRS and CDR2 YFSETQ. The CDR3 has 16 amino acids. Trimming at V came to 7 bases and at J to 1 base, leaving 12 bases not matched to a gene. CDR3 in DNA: TGCGCCAGCGGAAGAACGACAGGGGGTGGATCCTACGAGCAGTACTTC. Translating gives CASGRTTGGGSYEQYF.

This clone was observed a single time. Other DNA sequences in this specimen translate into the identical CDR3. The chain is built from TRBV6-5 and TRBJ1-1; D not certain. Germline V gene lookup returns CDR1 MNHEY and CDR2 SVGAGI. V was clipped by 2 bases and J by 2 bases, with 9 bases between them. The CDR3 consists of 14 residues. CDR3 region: CASSYVGVNTEAFF. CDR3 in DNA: TGTGCCAGCAGTTACGTCGGGGTAAACACTGAAGCTTTCTTT.

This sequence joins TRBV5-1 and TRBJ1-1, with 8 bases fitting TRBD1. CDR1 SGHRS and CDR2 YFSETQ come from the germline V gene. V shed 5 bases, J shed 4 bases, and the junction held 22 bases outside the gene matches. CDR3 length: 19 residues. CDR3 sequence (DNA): TGCGCCAGCAGGGCTCCTCCGGGACAGGTCTTATCAAAGGGCACTGAAGCTTTCTTT. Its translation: CASRAPPGQVLSKGTEAFF.

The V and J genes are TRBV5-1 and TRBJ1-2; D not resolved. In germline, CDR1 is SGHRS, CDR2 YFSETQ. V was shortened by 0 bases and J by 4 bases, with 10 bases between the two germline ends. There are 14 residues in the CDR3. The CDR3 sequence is CASSLGTFTYGYTF. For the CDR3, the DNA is TGCGCCAGCAGCTTGGGGACTTTTACCTATGGCTACACCTTC. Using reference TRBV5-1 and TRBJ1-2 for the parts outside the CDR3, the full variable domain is KAGVTQTPRYLIKTRGQQVTLSCSPISGHRSVSWYQQTPGQGLQFLFEYFSETQRNKGNFPGRFSGRQFSNSRSEMNVSTLELGDSALYLCASSLGTFTYGYTFGSGTRLTVV.

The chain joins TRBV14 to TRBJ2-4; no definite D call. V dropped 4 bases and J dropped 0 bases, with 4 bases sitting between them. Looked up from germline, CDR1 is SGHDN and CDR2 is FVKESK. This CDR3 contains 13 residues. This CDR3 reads CASSLLAKNIQYF. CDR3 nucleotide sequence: TGTGCCAGCAGCCTCCTAGCCAAAAACATTCAGTACTTC.

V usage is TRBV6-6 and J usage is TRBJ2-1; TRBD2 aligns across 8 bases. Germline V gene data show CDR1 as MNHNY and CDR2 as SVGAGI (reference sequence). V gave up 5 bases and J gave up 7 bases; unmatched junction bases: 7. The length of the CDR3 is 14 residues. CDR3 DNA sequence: TGTGCCAGCAGTAAAGACAGCGGGGGAAATGAGCAGTTCTTC. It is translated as CASSKDSGGNEQFF.

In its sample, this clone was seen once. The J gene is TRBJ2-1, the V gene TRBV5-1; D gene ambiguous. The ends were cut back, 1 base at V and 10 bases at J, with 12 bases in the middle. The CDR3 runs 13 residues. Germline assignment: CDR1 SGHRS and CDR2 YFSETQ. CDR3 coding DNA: TGCGCCAGCAGCTTGTCAGCAGGCGTAGAGCAGTTCTTC. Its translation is CASSLSAGVEQFF.

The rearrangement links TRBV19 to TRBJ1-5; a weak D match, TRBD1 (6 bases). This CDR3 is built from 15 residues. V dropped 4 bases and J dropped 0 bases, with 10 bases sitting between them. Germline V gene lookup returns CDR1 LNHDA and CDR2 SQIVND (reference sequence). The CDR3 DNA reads TGTGCCAGTAGTACGACAGGCCATAGCAATCAGCCCCAGCATTTT. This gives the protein CASSTTGHSNQPQHF.

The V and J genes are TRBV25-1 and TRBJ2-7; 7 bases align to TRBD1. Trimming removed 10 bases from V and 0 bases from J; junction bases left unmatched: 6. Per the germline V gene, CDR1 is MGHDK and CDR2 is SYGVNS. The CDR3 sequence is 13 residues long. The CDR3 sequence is CATAGTASYEQYF. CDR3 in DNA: TGTGCCACAGCCGGGACAGCCTCCTACGAGCAGTACTTC.

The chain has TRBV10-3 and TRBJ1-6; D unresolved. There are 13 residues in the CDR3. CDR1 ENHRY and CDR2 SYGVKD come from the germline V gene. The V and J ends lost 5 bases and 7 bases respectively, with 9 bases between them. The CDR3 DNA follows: TGTGCCATCAGTAATCAAGAGAATTCACCCCTCCACTTT. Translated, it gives CAISNQENSPLHF.

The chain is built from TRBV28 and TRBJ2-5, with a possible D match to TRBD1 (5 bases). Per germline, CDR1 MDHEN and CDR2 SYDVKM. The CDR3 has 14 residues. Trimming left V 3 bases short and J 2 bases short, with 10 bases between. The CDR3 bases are TGTGCCAGCAGTTTTAGGAACAGGCAAGAGACCCAGTACTTC. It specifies CASSFRNRQETQYF.

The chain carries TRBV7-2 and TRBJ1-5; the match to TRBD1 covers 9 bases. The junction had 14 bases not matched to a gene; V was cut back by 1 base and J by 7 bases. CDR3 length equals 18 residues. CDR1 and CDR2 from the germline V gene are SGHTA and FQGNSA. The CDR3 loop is CASSLVGTGQGRGQPQHF. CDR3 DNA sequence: TGTGCCAGCAGCTTAGTGGGTACGGGACAGGGAAGGGGACAGCCCCAGCATTTT.